This T cell receptor beta chain is from a study of T cells in Graves' hyperthyroidism and ophthalmopathy. Broader study findings: The majority of expanded thyroid clonotypes above 0.001 also appeared in blood. The model anticipated ophthalmopathy a median 6.5 months pre-onset.

This clonotype was counted many times. The antigen is unknown. Not enrolled were patients with uncontrolled infection, other autoimmune disease, pregnancy or lactation. The diagnoses drew upon clinical symptoms, serum thyroxine and TRAb, thyroid ultrasound and orbital computed tomography. Germline trimming cut 2 bases from V and 2 bases from J; bases unmatched to any gene: 3. This CDR3 comprises 15 residues. Germline CDR1 and CDR2: SGHDN and FVKESK. The CDR3 regions of TCR beta were amplified from RNA transcripts. The study used the HTBI primer set for a first-round RT-PCR of the TCR CDR3. Using its own MiXCR run on the multiplex PCR reads, TCRdb lists one record per CDR3 protein. This table has about 500,000 distinct CDR3 sequences, 46% appearing once.

The clonotype comes from an adult woman with Graves' disease, either hyperthyroidism or ophthalmopathy (not recorded which). The material sequenced was peripheral blood or thyroid tissue (not recorded which). This chain connects TRBV14 to TRBJ2-5, with 9 bases matching TRBD2. DNA for the CDR3: TGTGCCAGCAGCCAACTAGCGGGGATACAAGAGACCCAGTACTTC. Protein sequence: CASSQLAGIQETQYF. Looking up the rest from reference TRBV14 and TRBJ2-5 gives the full variable domain: EAGVTQFPSHSVIEKGQTVTLRCDPISGHDNLYWYRRVMGKEIKFLLHFVKESKQDESGMPNNRFLAERTGGTYSTLKVQPAELEDSGVYFCASSQLAGIQETQYFGPGTRLLVL.